These 9 T cell receptor beta chains were sequenced from one sample in a study of shared clonotypes between healthy human individuals. Clones were sequenced by immunoSEQ multiplex PCR, and TCRdb holds only the in-frame ones, with some missing. The sample carries about 680,000 clones, 74% recorded once. The sample consisted of memory CD4+ T cells sorted from blood. Subset denoted: CD45RA-negative fraction. Source of these receptors: a woman aged 30 to 39 in good health.

The chain uses TRBV28 and TRBJ1-5; D ambiguous. The CDR3 has 14 amino acids. V was clipped by 6 bases and J by 4 bases, with 13 bases between them. Per the germline V gene, CDR1 is MDHEN and CDR2 is SYDVKM. DNA of the CDR3: TGTGCCAGCAGCTCACCTATTTTGAATCAGCCCCAGCATTTT. Protein sequence: CASSSPILNQPQHF.

On this clone itself: A single base separates this from a much larger clone, so it may be a read error. The J gene is TRBJ2-5, the V gene TRBV7-2; D is uncertain. Germline V lookup: CDR1 SGHTA, CDR2 FQGNSA. This CDR3 comprises 11 residues. Here the CDR3 reads CASTLHKTRYF. The CDR3 DNA reads as TGTGCCAGCACTCTCCACAAGACCCGGTACTTC. Complete variable domain (other parts from reference TRBV7-2 and TRBJ2-5): GAGVSQSPSNKVTEKGKDVELRCDPISGHTALYWYRQSLGQGLEFLIYFQGNSAPDKSGLPSDRFSAERTGGSVSTLTIQRTQQEDSAVYLCASTLHKTRYFGPGTRLLVL.

The V and J genes are TRBV27 and TRBJ1-5; D is possibly TRBD1 (5 bases). The CDR3 runs to 18 residues. V was pared by 5 bases and J by 0 bases, with 20 bases between. The germline V gene has CDR1 MNHEY and CDR2 SMNVEV (reference sequence). The CDR3 loop reads CASSPSAGTPYSNQPQHF. The CDR3 DNA is TGTGCCAGCAGTCCCTCGGCCGGGACCCCTTATAGCAATCAGCCCCAGCATTTT.

The J gene is TRBJ2-7, the V gene TRBV2; tentatively, D is TRBD1 or TRBD2 (6 bases each). Trimming stripped 4 bases from V and 6 bases from J, with 13 bases between. Per germline, CDR1 SNHLY and CDR2 FYNNEI. The CDR3 spans 13 residues. The CDR3 coding sequence is TGTGCCAGCAGTGGGGGGGCGGTCGGCGAGCAGTACTTC. Its protein is CASSGGAVGEQYF. The variable domain in full, completed from reference TRBV2 and TRBJ2-7, reads EPEVTQTPSHQVTQMGQEVILRCVPISNHLYFYWYRQILGQKVEFLVSFYNNEISEKSEIFDDQFSVERPDGSNFTLKIRSTKLEDSAMYFCASSGGAVGEQYFGPGTRLTVT.

CDR3 sequence (DNA): TGTGCCAGCAGAGCGGGACTAGCTGCTTTGAGCTCCTACAATGAGCAGTTCTTC. It encodes CASRAGLAALSSYNEQFF. V usage is TRBV2 and J usage is TRBJ2-1; 9 positions match TRBD2. Germline values: CDR1 SNHLY, CDR2 FYNNEI. The CDR3 consists of 18 residues. V lost 6 bases to trimming and J lost 0 bases; unmatched junction nucleotides: 12.

V is TRBV27 and J is TRBJ2-2; perhaps TRBD1 as D (6 bases). The CDR3 loop spans 14 amino acids. Trimming removed 7 bases at V and 1 base at J, with 10 bases between. Germline CDR1 MNHEY, CDR2 SMNVEV (reference sequence). CDR3 nucleotides: TGTGCCAGCAAAGACAGGCGGAACACCGGGGAGCTGTTTTTT. It yields the protein CASKDRRNTGELFF.

The chain couples TRBV19 to TRBJ1-1, with D possibly matching TRBD1 (6 bases). The CDR3 totals 13 residues. Germline V gives CDR1 LNHDA, CDR2 SQIVND (reference sequence). V lost 2 bases to trimming and J lost 8 bases, with 12 bases between them. In DNA, the CDR3 is TGTGCCAGTAGTATAAGGACAGTCGGGGAAGCTTTCTTT. This gives the protein CASSIRTVGEAFF.

This chain links TRBV2 with TRBJ2-1, with 9 bases identical to TRBD2. Germline CDR1 reads SNHLY; CDR2 reads FYNNEI. There are 17 residues in the CDR3. Trimming cost V 8 bases and J 5 bases; bases outside gene matches: 16. This CDR3 is CASRRGASGDGDNEQFF. CDR3 sequence (DNA): TGTGCCAGCCGACGAGGTGCTAGCGGGGATGGGGACAATGAGCAGTTCTTC.

The gene calls are TRBV28 and TRBJ1-5; weak D call: TRBD1 (5 bases). Germline lookup yields CDR1 MDHEN and CDR2 SYDVKM. The CDR3 spans 13 residues. Trimming removed 6 bases at V and 4 bases at J, with 10 bases between. The CDR3 sequence: CASRGQENQPQHF. The CDR3 nucleotides read TGTGCCAGCAGGGGGCAGGAAAATCAGCCCCAGCATTTT.